The 19 T cell receptor beta chains below come from one sample, sequenced in a study of blood T cell repertoires in COVID-19. The table came from immunoSEQ multiplex PCR; TCRdb's copy has only in-frame clones and leaves some out. The sample shows over 200,000 clones, just under 85% of them seen only once. Sequencing was performed on peripheral blood. The receptor set was obtained from a woman aged 45-59 years with active or convalescent COVID-19.

The chain carries TRBV18 and TRBJ2-1; TRBD2 aligns across 11 bases. The CDR3 length is 15 residues. CDR1 is KGHSH and CDR2 is LQKENI in the germline V gene. Trimming cost V 8 bases and J 4 bases; bases outside gene matches: 7. This chain's CDR3 is CASLTGLADYNEQFF. The CDR3 bases are TGTGCCAGCCTAACGGGACTAGCGGATTACAATGAGCAGTTCTTC.

V is TRBV4-1 and J is TRBJ1-1; D is unclear. Germline loops: CDR1 MGHRA, CDR2 YSYEKL. CDR3 size: 15 residues. V lost 1 base and J 4 bases, leaving 13 bases between the germline ends. Here the CDR3 reads CASSQGTPRGTEAFF. CDR3 DNA sequence: TGCGCCAGCAGCCAAGGAACCCCCCGGGGCACTGAAGCTTTCTTT.

This clone was seen just once. The chain carries TRBV2 and TRBJ2-7; D ambiguous. CDR3 length equals 11 residues. The V end lost 5 bases, the J end lost 3 bases, and 5 bases lay between the germline ends. Germline lookup yields CDR1 SNHLY and CDR2 FYNNEI. CDR3: CASSSHYEQYF. In DNA, the CDR3 is TGTGCCAGCAGTTCACACTACGAGCAGTACTTC.

The chain carries TRBV28 and TRBJ2-7; D possibly corresponds to TRBD1 (5 bases). The CDR3 consists of 13 residues. Germline-derived CDR1 and CDR2 are MDHEN and SYDVKM. The V end was cut by 6 bases, the J end by 3 bases, with 12 bases between. CDR3 DNA: TGTGCCAGCAGACGGGCAGGGCTCTACGAGCAGTACTTC. Amino acids: CASRRAGLYEQYF.

The CDR3 DNA sequence: TGTGCCAGCTCACCCTCGCGGGCGGTGAACACTGAAGCTTTCTTT. This encodes CASSPSRAVNTEAFF. The chain joins TRBV18 to TRBJ1-1, with D unclear. Germline V gene sequence: CDR1 KGHSH, CDR2 LQKENI. The CDR3 length is 15 residues. The germline V and J ends were trimmed by 3 bases and 0 bases, with 11 bases remaining between them.

V is TRBV6-6 and J is TRBJ1-5; no definite D call. V lost 9 bases and J 7 bases, leaving 16 bases between the germline ends. The CDR3 sequence is 13 residues long. From germline, CDR1 is MNHNY and CDR2 SVGAGI (reference sequence). This CDR3 reads CASTSGREQPQHF. CDR3 sequence (DNA): TGTGCCAGTACATCGGGGAGGGAACAGCCCCAGCATTTT.

The V gene is TRBV7-3, the J gene TRBJ2-1; no reliable D call. Germline CDR1 is SGHTA and CDR2 is FQGTGA. The CDR3 has 13 amino acids. Deletions cut 5 bases from V and 5 bases from J, with 10 bases between. The CDR3: CASSLHRDNEQFF. The CDR3 nucleotides are TGTGCCAGCAGCCTGCATAGAGACAATGAGCAGTTCTTC.

The chain is built from TRBV11-2 and TRBJ2-5, with 8 bases that match TRBD2. Germline-derived CDR1 and CDR2 are SGHAT and FQNNGV. The CDR3 length is 15 residues. After removal of 1 base from V and 5 bases from J, the junction contained 6 bases not matched to a gene. CDR3 in DNA: TGTGCCAGCAGCTTAGCCCGCCCGGGAGGGGAGACCCAGTACTTC. Its translation: CASSLARPGGETQYF.

V gene TRBV19 combines with J gene TRBJ1-2; D remains ambiguous. V shed 0 bases and J shed 0 bases, with 17 bases lying between them. Looked up from germline, CDR1 is LNHDA and CDR2 is SQIVND (reference sequence). This CDR3 has 18 residues. The CDR3, as DNA: TGTGCCAGTAGTATAGAGCAACAGAAGGCAGGCACTAACTATGGCTACACCTTC. Amino acid sequence: CASSIEQQKAGTNYGYTF.

V usage is TRBV30 and J usage is TRBJ2-2, with D unclear. The V gene's germline CDR1 is GTSNPN and CDR2 SVGIG (reference sequence). V gave up 0 bases and J gave up 4 bases, with 6 bases separating them. The CDR3 runs to 13 residues. As DNA, the CDR3 is TGTGCCTGGAGTGTATCCGTCACCGGGGAGCTGTTTTTT. Its translation: CAWSVSVTGELFF.

V gene TRBV21-1 combines with J gene TRBJ1-5; the table's D call of TRBD1 was not tested on the DNA. TRBV21-1 is a pseudogene locus. The CDR3 contains 15 residues. The CDR3 nucleotides are TGTGCCAGCAGTTCCTCGGGACAGCCCAATCAGCCCCAGCATTTT. Translation: CASSSSGQPNQPQHF.

This clone has only a few counts. The J gene is TRBJ2-7, the V gene TRBV4-2; 11 bases map to TRBD2. Germline assignment: CDR1 LGHNA and CDR2 YNFKEQ. The junction had 5 bases not matched to a gene; V was cut back by 4 bases and J by 3 bases. CDR3 size: 15 residues. The CDR3 DNA reads TGTGCCAGCAGCCCAGGGACTAGCGGTATCTACGAGCAGTACTTC. Translated, it gives CASSPGTSGIYEQYF.

The CDR3: CASSLRDRAYGYTF. The CDR3 nucleotides are TGTGCCAGCAGCCTCCGGGACAGGGCGTATGGCTACACCTTC. The rearrangement uses TRBV7-9 and TRBJ1-2; TRBD1 matches 9 bases. Trimming cost V 5 bases and J 5 bases; bases outside gene matches: 6. The CDR3 covers 14 residues. From germline, CDR1 is SEHNR and CDR2 FQNEAQ (reference sequence).

The chain carries TRBV18 and TRBJ2-5; no reliable D call. This CDR3 is 11 amino acids long. Trimming cost V 5 bases and J 2 bases, with 3 bases left between them. The germline CDR1 and CDR2 sequences are KGHSH and LQKENI. The CDR3 spells CASSSQETQYF. CDR3 sequence (DNA): TGTGCCAGCTCATCACAAGAGACCCAGTACTTC.

The rearrangement uses TRBV2 and TRBJ2-2; TRBD1 might be the D (6 bases). V shed 11 bases and J shed 6 bases, with 13 bases lying between them. The CDR3 runs 12 residues. Germline CDR1 reads SNHLY; CDR2 reads FYNNEI. CDR3 residues: CAGVEGAGELFF. DNA of the CDR3: TGTGCCGGGGTAGAGGGGGCCGGGGAGCTGTTTTTT.

The chain carries TRBV28 and TRBJ1-4, with D possibly TRBD1 on 5 matching bases. Germline-derived CDR1 and CDR2 are MDHEN and SYDVKM. CDR3 size: 17 residues. Trimming stripped 5 bases from V and 0 bases from J, with 16 bases between. CDR3 nucleotide sequence: TGTGCCAGCAGTCTCCGGAAGGGGAACCCAACTAATGAAAAACTGTTTTTT. It translates to CASSLRKGNPTNEKLFF.

The V and J genes are TRBV4-2 and TRBJ2-1; TRBD1 might be the D (6 bases). The CDR3 spans 15 residues. The germline V gene encodes CDR1 LGHNA and CDR2 YNFKEQ. V was clipped by 3 bases and J by 4 bases, with 13 bases between them. The CDR3 DNA is TGTGCCAGCAGCCAGGAGGACAGCTATTACAATGAGCAGTTCTTC. Protein: CASSQEDSYYNEQFF.

J is TRBJ1-1 and V is TRBV10-3; no firm D call. Germline V gives CDR1 ENHRY, CDR2 SYGVKD. Trimming left V 8 bases short and J 3 bases short, with 16 bases between. The CDR3 covers 14 residues. The CDR3 sequence is CAIALGGSDTEAFF. The CDR3, as DNA: TGTGCCATCGCCCTGGGAGGTTCGGACACTGAAGCTTTCTTT.

J is TRBJ1-2 and V is TRBV5-6, with D hard to call. CDR1 SGHDT and CDR2 YYEEEE come from the germline V gene. V was shortened by 4 bases and J by 6 bases, with 19 bases between the two germline ends. This CDR3 spans 15 amino acids. The CDR3 DNA follows: TGTGCCAGCAGCCCTCTGAATATAGTCGGGGATGGCTACACCTTC. Translated: CASSPLNIVGDGYTF.